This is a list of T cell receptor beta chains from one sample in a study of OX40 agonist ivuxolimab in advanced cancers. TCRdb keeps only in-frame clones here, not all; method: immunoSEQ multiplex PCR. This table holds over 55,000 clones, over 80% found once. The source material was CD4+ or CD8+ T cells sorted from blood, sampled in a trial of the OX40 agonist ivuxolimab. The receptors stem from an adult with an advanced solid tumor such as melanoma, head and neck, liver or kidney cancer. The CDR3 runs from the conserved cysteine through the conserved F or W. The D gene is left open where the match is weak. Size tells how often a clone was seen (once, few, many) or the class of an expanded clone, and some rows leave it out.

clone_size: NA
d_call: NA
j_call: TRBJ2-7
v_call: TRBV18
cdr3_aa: CASSPGNIGYEQYF
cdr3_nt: TGTGCCAGCTCACCCGGGAATATAGGGTACGAGCAGTACTTC

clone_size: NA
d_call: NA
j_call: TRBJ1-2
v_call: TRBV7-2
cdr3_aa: CATGQKGYTF
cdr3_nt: TGTGCCACAGGGCAGAAAGGCTACACCTTC

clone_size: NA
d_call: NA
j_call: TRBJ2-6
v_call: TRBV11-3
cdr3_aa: CASSLGGAGANVLTF
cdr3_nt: TGTGCCAGCAGCCTAGGAGGGGCTGGGGCCAACGTCCTGACTTTC

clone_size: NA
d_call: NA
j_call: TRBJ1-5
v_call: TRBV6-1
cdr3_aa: CAAISGQSNQPQHF
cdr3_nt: TGTGCCGCTATTTCGGGGCAGAGCAATCAGCCCCAGCATTTT

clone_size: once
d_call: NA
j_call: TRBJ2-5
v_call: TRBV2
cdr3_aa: CASEYRDYYQETQYF
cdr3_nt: TGTGCCAGCGAATACAGGGACTACTACCAAGAGACCCAGTACTTC

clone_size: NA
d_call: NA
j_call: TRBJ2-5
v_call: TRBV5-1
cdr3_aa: CASSQGSAEETQYF
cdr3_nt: TGCGCCAGCAGCCAGGGGAGCGCAGAAGAGACCCAGTACTTC

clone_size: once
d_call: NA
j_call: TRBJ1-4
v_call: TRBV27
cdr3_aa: CASSFIRNEKLFF
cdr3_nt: TGTGCCAGCAGTTTTATTCGTAATGAAAAACTGTTTTTT

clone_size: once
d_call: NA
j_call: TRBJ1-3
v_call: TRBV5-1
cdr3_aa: CASSLDGNTIYF
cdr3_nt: TGCGCCAGCAGCTTGGATGGAAACACCATATATTTT

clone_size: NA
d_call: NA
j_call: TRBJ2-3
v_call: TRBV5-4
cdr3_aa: CASSLYLAGSSTDTQYF
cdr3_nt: TGTGCCAGCAGCTTGTACCTGGCGGGGTCTAGCACAGATACGCAGTATTTT

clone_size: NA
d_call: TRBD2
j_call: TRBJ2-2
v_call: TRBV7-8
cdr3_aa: CASSFLAGPGTGELFF
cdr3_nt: TGTGCCAGCAGCTTCCTAGCGGGGCCGGGCACCGGGGAGCTGTTTTTT

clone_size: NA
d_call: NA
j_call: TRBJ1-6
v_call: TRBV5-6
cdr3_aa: CAGTRGYNSPLHF
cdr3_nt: TGTGCCGGCACCCGCGGGTATAATTCACCCCTCCACTTT

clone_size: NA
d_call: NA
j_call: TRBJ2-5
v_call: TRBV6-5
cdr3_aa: CASSYSWSRGETQYF
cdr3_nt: TGTGCCAGCAGTTACTCCTGGTCGCGTGGAGAGACCCAGTACTTC

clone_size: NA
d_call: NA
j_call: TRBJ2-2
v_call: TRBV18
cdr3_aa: CASSRNQGVNTGELFF
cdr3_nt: TGTGCCAGCTCACGGAACCAGGGAGTGAACACCGGGGAGCTGTTTTTT

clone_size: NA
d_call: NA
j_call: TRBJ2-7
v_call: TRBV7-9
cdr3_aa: CASSPSGSGSYEQYF
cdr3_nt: TGTGCCAGCAGCCCATCGGGATCCGGCTCGTACGAGCAGTACTTC

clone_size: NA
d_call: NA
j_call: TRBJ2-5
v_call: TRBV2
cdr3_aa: CASSEQQETQYF
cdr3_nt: TGTGCCAGCAGTGAACAGCAAGAGACCCAGTACTTC

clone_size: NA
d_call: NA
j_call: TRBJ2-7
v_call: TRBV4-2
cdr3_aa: CASSLTGTAADYEQYF
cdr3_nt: TGTGCCAGCAGCTTAACGGGCACGGCAGCAGACTACGAGCAGTACTTC

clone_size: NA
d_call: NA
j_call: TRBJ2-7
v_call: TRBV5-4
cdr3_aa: CASRRTGSSYEQYF
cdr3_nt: TGTGCCAGCAGACGGACTGGAAGCTCCTACGAGCAGTACTTC

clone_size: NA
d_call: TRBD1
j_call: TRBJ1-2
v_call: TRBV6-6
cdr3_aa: CASFHGRDRGNGYTF
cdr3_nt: TGTGCCAGCTTCCACGGGCGGGACAGGGGTAATGGCTACACCTTC

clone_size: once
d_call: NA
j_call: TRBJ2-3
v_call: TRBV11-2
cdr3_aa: CASSLTGLSDTQYF
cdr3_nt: TGTGCCAGCAGCTTAACAGGACTCTCAGATACGCAGTATTTT

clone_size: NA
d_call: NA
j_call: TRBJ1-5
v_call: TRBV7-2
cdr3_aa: CASSPRTGSNQPQHF
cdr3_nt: TGTGCCAGCAGCCCCCGGACGGGAAGCAATCAGCCCCAGCATTTT

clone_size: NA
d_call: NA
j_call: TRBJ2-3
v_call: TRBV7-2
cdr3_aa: CASSLAVQGLAGTDTQYF
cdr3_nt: TGTGCCAGCAGCTTAGCGGTCCAGGGGCTTGCTGGCACAGATACGCAGTATTTT

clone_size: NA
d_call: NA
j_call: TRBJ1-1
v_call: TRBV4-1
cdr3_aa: CASSHSGWDTEAFF
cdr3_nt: TGCGCCAGCAGCCATTCAGGGTGGGACACTGAAGCTTTCTTT

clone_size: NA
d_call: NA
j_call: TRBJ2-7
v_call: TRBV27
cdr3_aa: CADMARWEGASYEQYF
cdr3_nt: TGTGCCGATATGGCCCGATGGGAGGGGGCCTCCTACGAGCAGTACTTC

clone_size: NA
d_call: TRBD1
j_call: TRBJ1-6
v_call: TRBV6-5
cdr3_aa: CASSSDRWGSPLHF
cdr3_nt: TGTGCCAGCAGTTCGGACAGGTGGGGCTCACCCCTCCACTTT

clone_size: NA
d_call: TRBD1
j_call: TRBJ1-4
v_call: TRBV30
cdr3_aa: CAWRPTGGSDNEKLFF
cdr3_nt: TGTGCCTGGCGACCGACAGGGGGCAGCGATAATGAAAAACTGTTTTTT

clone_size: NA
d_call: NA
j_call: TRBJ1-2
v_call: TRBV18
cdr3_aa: CASSLNAGAQHGYTF
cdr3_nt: TGTGCCAGCTCACTCAACGCGGGGGCGCAGCATGGCTACACCTTC

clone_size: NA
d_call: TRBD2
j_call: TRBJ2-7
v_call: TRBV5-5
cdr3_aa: CASSQGLAGTYEQYF
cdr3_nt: TGTGCCAGCAGTCAAGGACTAGCGGGGACCTACGAGCAGTACTTC

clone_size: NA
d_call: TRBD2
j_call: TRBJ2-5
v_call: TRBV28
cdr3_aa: CASSPPGLATGAQYF
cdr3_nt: TGTGCCAGCAGTCCCCCGGGACTAGCGACCGGGGCCCAGTACTTC

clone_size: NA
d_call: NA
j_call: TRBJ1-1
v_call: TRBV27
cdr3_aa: CASSLTPDTNTEAFF
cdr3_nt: TGTGCCAGCAGTTTAACCCCCGACACGAACACTGAAGCTTTCTTT

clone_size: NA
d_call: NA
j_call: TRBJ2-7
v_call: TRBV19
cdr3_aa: CASSRAGSSYEQYF
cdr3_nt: TGTGCCAGTAGTCGGGCAGGGAGCTCCTACGAGCAGTACTTC

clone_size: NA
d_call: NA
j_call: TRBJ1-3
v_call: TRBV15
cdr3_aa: CATSRVGLGGSSGNTIYF
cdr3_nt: TGTGCCACCAGCAGAGTGGGGTTGGGGGGCTCCTCTGGAAACACCATATATTTT

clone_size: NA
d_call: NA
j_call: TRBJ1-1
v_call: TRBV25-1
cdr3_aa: CASSRSSPNTEAFF
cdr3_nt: TGTGCCAGCAGCCGATCGTCCCCTAACACTGAAGCTTTCTTT